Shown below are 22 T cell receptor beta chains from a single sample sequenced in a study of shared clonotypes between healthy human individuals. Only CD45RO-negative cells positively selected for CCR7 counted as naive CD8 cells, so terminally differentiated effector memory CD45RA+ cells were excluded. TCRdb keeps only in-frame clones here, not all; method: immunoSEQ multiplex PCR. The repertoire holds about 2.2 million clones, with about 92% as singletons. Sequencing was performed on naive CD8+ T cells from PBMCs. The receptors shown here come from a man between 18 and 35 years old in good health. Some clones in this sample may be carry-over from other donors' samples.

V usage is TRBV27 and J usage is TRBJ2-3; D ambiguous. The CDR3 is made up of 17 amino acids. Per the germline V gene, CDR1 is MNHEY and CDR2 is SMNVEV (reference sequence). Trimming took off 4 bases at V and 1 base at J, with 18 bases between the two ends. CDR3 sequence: CASSSPDKPWGTDTQYF. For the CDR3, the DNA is TGTGCCAGCAGTTCCCCCGACAAACCGTGGGGCACAGATACGCAGTATTTT.

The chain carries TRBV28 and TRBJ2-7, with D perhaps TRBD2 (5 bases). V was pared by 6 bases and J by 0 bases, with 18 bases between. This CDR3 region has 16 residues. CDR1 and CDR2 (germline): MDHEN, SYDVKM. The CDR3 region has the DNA TGTGCCAGCAGCAGAAATGCCTGGAGGCCCTCCTACGAGCAGTACTTC. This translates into CASSRNAWRPSYEQYF.

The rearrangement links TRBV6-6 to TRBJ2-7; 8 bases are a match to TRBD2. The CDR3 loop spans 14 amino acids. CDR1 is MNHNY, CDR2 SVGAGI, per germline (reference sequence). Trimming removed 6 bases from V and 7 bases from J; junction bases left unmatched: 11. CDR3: CASSPSGGAGEQYF. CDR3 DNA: TGTGCCAGCAGCCCCTCGGGGGGGGCGGGGGAGCAGTACTTC.

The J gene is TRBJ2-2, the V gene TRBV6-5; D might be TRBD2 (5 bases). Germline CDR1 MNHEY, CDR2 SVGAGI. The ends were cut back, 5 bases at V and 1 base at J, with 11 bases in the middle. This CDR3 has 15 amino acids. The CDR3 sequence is CASSHGAENTGELFF. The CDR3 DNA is TGTGCCAGCAGTCACGGAGCGGAGAACACCGGGGAGCTGTTTTTT.

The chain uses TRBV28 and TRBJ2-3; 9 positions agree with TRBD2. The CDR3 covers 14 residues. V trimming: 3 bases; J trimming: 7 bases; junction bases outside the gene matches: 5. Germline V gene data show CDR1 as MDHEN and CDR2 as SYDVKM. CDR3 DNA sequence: TGTGCCAGCAGTTTCGCGGGAGGGCCGAATACGCAGTATTTT. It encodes CASSFAGGPNTQYF.

The CDR3 loop reads CASRRGRTTKRTGYEQYF. The CDR3 DNA follows: TGTGCCAGCAGAAGGGGGAGGACCACAAAGAGGACGGGCTACGAGCAGTACTTC. The chain links TRBV21-1 to TRBJ2-7. TRBV21-1 constitutes a pseudogene. The CDR3 is 18 amino acids.

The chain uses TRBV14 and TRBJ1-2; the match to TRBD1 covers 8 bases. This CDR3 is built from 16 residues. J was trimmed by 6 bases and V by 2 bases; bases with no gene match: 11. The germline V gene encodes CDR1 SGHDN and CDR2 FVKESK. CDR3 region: CASSQSPQGARHGYTF. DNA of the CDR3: TGTGCCAGCAGCCAATCCCCCCAGGGGGCTCGGCATGGCTACACCTTC.

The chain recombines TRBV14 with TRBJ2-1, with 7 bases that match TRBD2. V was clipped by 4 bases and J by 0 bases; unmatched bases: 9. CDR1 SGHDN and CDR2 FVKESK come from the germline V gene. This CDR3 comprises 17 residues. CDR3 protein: CASSRLGLADSYNEQFF. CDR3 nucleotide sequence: TGTGCCAGCAGCCGCCTTGGGCTAGCGGACTCCTACAATGAGCAGTTCTTC. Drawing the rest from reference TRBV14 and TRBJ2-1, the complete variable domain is EAGVTQFPSHSVIEKGQTVTLRCDPISGHDNLYWYRRVMGKEIKFLLHFVKESKQDESGMPNNRFLAERTGGTYSTLKVQPAELEDSGVYFCASSRLGLADSYNEQFFGPGTRLTVL.

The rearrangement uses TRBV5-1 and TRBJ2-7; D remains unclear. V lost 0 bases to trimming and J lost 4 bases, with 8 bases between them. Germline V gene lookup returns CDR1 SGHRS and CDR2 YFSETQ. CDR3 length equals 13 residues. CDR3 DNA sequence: TGCGCCAGCAGCTTGGAACAGCTTTACGAGCAGTACTTC. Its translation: CASSLEQLYEQYF.

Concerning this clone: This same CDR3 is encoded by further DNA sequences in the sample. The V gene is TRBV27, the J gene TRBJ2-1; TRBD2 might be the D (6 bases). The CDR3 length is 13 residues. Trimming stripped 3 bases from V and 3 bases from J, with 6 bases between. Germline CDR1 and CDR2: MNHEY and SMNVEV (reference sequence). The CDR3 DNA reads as TGTGCCAGCAGTTTGCGGGGCTACAATGAGCAGTTCTTC. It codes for CASSLRGYNEQFF.

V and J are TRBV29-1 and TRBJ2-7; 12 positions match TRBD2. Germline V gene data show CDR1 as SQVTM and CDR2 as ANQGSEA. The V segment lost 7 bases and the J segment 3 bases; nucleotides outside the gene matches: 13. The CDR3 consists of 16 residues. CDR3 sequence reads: CSATMTGTSGHYEQYF. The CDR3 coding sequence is TGCAGCGCCACTATGACCGGGACTAGCGGGCACTACGAGCAGTACTTC.

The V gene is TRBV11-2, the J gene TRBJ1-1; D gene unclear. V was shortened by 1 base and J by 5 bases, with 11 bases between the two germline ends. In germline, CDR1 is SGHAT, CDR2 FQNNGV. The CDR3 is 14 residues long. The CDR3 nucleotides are TGTGCCAGCAGCTTAGGGGTAGGGAGGACTGAAGCTTTCTTT. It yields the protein CASSLGVGRTEAFF. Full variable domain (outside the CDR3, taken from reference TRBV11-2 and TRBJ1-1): EAGVAQSPRYKIIEKRQSVAFWCNPISGHATLYWYQQILGQGPKLLIQFQNNGVVDDSQLPKDRFSAERLKGVDSTLKIQPAKLEDSAVYLCASSLGVGRTEAFFGQGTRLTVV.

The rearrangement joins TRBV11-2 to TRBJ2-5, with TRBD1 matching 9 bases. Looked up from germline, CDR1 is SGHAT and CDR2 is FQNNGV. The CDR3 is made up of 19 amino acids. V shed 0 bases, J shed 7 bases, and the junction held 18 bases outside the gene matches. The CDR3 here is CASSLDGRRGQGSLGTQYF. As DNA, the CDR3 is TGTGCCAGCAGCTTAGATGGCAGAAGAGGACAGGGGTCCTTAGGGACCCAGTACTTC.

This CDR3 reads CASSQTSGLMREQFF. The CDR3 DNA is TGTGCCAGCAGTCAAACTAGCGGTCTCATGAGGGAGCAGTTCTTC. V usage is TRBV28 and J usage is TRBJ2-1; 8 bases line up with TRBD2. Looked up from germline, CDR1 is MDHEN and CDR2 is SYDVKM. The J segment lost 10 bases and the V segment lost 5 bases, leaving 13 bases of the junction unmatched. CDR3 size: 15 residues.

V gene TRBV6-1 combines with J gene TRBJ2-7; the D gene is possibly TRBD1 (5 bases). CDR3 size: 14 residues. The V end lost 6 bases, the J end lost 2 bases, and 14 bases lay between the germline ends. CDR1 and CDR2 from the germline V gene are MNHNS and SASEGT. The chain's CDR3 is CASRGARVAYEQYF. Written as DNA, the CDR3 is TGTGCCAGCAGAGGGGCCCGGGTTGCCTACGAGCAGTACTTC.

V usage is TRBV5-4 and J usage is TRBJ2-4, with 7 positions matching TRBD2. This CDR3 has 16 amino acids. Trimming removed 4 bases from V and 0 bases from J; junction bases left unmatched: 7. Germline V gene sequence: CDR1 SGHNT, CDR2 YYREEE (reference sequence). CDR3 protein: CASSLVAGGAKNIQYF. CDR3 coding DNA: TGTGCCAGCAGCCTTGTAGCGGGTGGAGCCAAAAACATTCAGTACTTC.

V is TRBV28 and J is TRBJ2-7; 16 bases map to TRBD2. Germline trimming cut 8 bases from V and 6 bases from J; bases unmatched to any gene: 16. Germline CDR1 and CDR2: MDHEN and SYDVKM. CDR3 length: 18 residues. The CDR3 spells CASGSRDSGTSGRGEQYF. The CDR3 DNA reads TGTGCCAGCGGGTCCCGGGACAGCGGGACTAGCGGGAGGGGCGAGCAGTACTTC.

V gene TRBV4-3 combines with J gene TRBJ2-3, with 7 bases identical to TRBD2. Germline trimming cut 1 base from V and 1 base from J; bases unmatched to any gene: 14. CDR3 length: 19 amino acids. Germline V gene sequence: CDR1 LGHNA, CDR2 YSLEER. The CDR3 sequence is CASSQVIGGRSRGTDTQYF. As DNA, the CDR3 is TGCGCCAGCAGCCAAGTGATAGGCGGGAGATCGAGGGGCACAGATACGCAGTATTTT.

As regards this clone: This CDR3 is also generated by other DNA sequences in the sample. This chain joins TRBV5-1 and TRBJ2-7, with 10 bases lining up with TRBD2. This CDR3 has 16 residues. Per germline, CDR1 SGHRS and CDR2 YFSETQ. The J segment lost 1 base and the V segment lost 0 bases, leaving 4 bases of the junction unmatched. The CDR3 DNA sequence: TGCGCCAGCAGCTTGGCCAAACTAGCGGGGTCCTACGAGCAGTACTTC. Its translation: CASSLAKLAGSYEQYF. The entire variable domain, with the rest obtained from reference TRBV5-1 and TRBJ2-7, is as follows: KAGVTQTPRYLIKTRGQQVTLSCSPISGHRSVSWYQQTPGQGLQFLFEYFSETQRNKGNFPGRFSGRQFSNSRSEMNVSTLELGDSALYLCASSLAKLAGSYEQYFGPGTRLTVT.

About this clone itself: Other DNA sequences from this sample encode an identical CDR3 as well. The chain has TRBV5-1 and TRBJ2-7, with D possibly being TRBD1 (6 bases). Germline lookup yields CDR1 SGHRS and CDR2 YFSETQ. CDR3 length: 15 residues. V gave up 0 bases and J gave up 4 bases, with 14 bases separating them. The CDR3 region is CASSLEGGISYEQYF. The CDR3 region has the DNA TGCGCCAGCAGCTTGGAAGGGGGAATTAGTTACGAGCAGTACTTC.

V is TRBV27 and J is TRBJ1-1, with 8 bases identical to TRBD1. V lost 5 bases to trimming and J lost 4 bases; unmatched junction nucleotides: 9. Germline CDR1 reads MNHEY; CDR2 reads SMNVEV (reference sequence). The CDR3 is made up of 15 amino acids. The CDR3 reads CASSLRTGRGTEAFF. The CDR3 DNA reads TGTGCCAGCAGTCTACGGACAGGGAGGGGCACTGAAGCTTTCTTT.

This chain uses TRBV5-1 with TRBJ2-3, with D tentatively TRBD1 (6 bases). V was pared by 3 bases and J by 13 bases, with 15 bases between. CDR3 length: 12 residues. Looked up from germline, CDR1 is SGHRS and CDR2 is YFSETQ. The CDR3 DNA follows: TGCGCCAGCAGCTGGGACACGGGAATGGAGTATTTT. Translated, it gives CASSWDTGMEYF. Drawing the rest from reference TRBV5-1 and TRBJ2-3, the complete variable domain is KAGVTQTPRYLIKTRGQQVTLSCSPISGHRSVSWYQQTPGQGLQFLFEYFSETQRNKGNFPGRFSGRQFSNSRSEMNVSTLELGDSALYLCASSWDTGMEYFGPGTRLTVL.